One TCR beta chain is described in this entry. Its antigen is unidentified. The source of the sample is a study of blood T cells in healthy people across ages. The authors ran a second PCR of 7 to 11 cycles using a sample-barcoded 5' primer and a J-beta primer mix. TCRdb redid the calling of the 5' RACE reads with MiXCR, one entry per CDR3 protein. The data show 1.4 million or so distinct CDR3 sequences, approximately 43% seen once. V was clipped by 6 bases and J by 0 bases, with 9 bases between them. The CDR3 has 13 residues. Germline loops: CDR1 DFQATT, CDR2 SNEGSKA (reference sequence). Overall study findings and caveats: Relative to aged donors, long-lived donors carried more naive CD4+ cells and displayed higher diversity.

This chain joins TRBV20-1 and TRBJ1-5; no reliable D call. The sample consisted of blood. The sequence derives from a woman between 18 and 30 years old in good health. In DNA, the CDR3 is TGCAGTGCGGCTGAGTATAGCAATCAGCCCCAGCATTTT. This sequence encodes CSAAEYSNQPQHF.